Detailed here is one T cell receptor (beta chain). No antigen is known for it. Distinct nucleotide sequences in the sample also encode this CDR3. Per the germline V gene, CDR1 is SGHTA and CDR2 is FQGNSA. CDR3 length: 14 amino acids. Trimming removed 5 bases from V and 2 bases from J; junction bases left unmatched: 4. Every isolated RNA sample was fully reverse transcribed, so sequencing captured expressed TCRB transcripts. Assay used: immunoSEQ multiplex PCR; TCRdb lists only in-frame clones, some missing. The sample carries 300,000 or so clones, around 8.5% recorded once. Without exception, sorted populations had purity beyond 95%. The data originate from a study of beta chain features in type 1 diabetes. Study findings and constraints: Type 1 diabetes patients had moderately but significantly shorter TCRB CDR3s in all four CD4+ subsets.

The J gene is TRBJ1-2, the V gene TRBV7-2, with 8 positions matching TRBD1. The source of this sequence is a man younger than 45 with type 1 diabetes. The sequenced sample consisted of central memory CD4+ T cells from blood. CDR3 nucleotides: TGTGCCAGCAGCCTCGGACAGGGAAACTATGGCTACACCTTC. As protein: CASSLGQGNYGYTF.